A single sample gave rise to the 6 T cell receptor beta chains below, sequenced in a study of blood T cell repertoires in COVID-19. The assay was immunoSEQ multiplex PCR, and TCRdb's table has in-frame clones only and misses some. The sample yields tens of thousands of clones, about nine tenths seen once. The material sequenced was peripheral blood. These receptors originate from a human donor in a cohort sampled during active COVID-19.

V usage is TRBV6-2 or TRBV6-3 and J usage is TRBJ2-7; D is ambiguous. This CDR3 contains 14 residues. V lost 2 bases and J lost 2, with 10 bases in between. Germline V gene sequence: CDR1 MNHEY, CDR2 SVGEGT. In DNA, the CDR3 is TGTGCCAGCAGTTACATTTCCCCAACCTACGAGCAGTACTTC. Protein sequence: CASSYISPTYEQYF.

The gene calls are TRBV19 and TRBJ2-6; a possible D gene is TRBD1 (5 bases). In germline, CDR1 is LNHDA, CDR2 SQIVND (reference sequence). The CDR3 contains 15 residues. V was pared by 5 bases and J by 3 bases, with 11 bases between. The CDR3 reads CASSPQGGGANVLTF. In DNA form, the CDR3 reads TGTGCCAGTAGTCCCCAGGGCGGTGGGGCCAACGTCCTGACTTTC.

V gene TRBV19 combines with J gene TRBJ1-1, with TRBD1 matching over 7 bases. Germline V gives CDR1 LNHDA, CDR2 SQIVND (reference sequence). The CDR3 is made up of 16 amino acids. The ends lost 5 bases at V and 0 bases at J; junction bases unmatched: 9. CDR3 loop: CASSGTRDSLNTEAFF. DNA of the CDR3: TGTGCCAGTAGTGGAACCCGGGACAGTTTGAACACTGAAGCTTTCTTT.

The chain couples TRBV11-3 to TRBJ2-7; D may be TRBD2 (6 bases). Trimming left V 5 bases short and J 3 bases short, with 11 bases between. The germline CDR1 and CDR2 sequences are SGHNT and YENEEA. The CDR3 runs to 13 residues. In DNA form, the CDR3 reads TGTGCCAGCAGCACGGGACTGATCTACGAGCAGTACTTC. Protein product: CASSTGLIYEQYF.

The rearrangement uses TRBV14 and TRBJ1-1, with no clear D. Trimming cost V 3 bases and J 6 bases, with 14 bases left between them. This CDR3 has 14 residues. Germline V gives CDR1 SGHDN, CDR2 FVKESK. CDR3 bases: TGTGCCAGCAGCCAGTATGTTTTGGGCTCTGAAGCTTTCTTT. Residues: CASSQYVLGSEAFF. Drawing the rest from reference TRBV14 and TRBJ1-1, the complete variable domain is EAGVTQFPSHSVIEKGQTVTLRCDPISGHDNLYWYRRVMGKEIKFLLHFVKESKQDESGMPNNRFLAERTGGTYSTLKVQPAELEDSGVYFCASSQYVLGSEAFFGQGTRLTVV.

A single count supports this clone. The gene calls are TRBV6-5 and TRBJ1-2; D is undetermined. V was pared by 4 bases and J by 7 bases, with 10 bases between. CDR1 is MNHEY, CDR2 SVGAGI, per germline. This CDR3 spans 12 amino acids. The CDR3 nucleotides are TGTGCCAGCAGTTCGCGTAAATCTGGCTACACCTTC. This gives the protein CASSSRKSGYTF.